One and the same sample provided the 4 T cell receptor beta chains below, sequenced in a study of early stage breast cancer tumors. The method was immunoSEQ multiplex PCR; TCRdb's version includes in-frame clones alone and lacks a portion of them. The table lists more than 3,000 clones, 65% to 80% of them singletons, with roughly 18% in the top ten. Sequenced input: breast tumor tissue. These receptor sequences come from a person aged 40 to 49 with breast cancer.

The J gene is TRBJ2-3, the V gene TRBV18; perhaps TRBD2 as D (6 bases). With 3 bases removed from V and 6 bases from J, the gap between germline ends came to 13 bases. The CDR3 has 14 amino acids. Germline V lookup: CDR1 KGHSH, CDR2 LQKENI. CDR3 region: CASSPRTNTDTQYF. The DNA for the CDR3 is TGTGCCAGCTCACCCCGGACTAACACGGATACGCAGTATTTT.

The chain has TRBV11-3 and TRBJ2-5, with D hard to call. The CDR3 extends over 14 amino acids. The V gene lost 0 bases and the J gene lost 9 bases, with 14 bases spanning the gap. The V gene's germline CDR1 is SGHNT and CDR2 YENEEA. This CDR3 reads CASSLDGGGRAQYF. The CDR3 DNA sequence: TGTGCCAGCAGCTTAGACGGCGGCGGTAGGGCCCAGTACTTC.

The rearrangement links TRBV7-6 to TRBJ2-1, with D uncertain. Germline lookup yields CDR1 SGHVS and CDR2 FNYEAQ. This CDR3 has 12 amino acids. V gave up 5 bases and J gave up 6 bases, with 8 bases separating them. CDR3 loop: CASSNTVNEQFF. CDR3 nucleotides: TGTGCCAGCAGCAACACGGTCAATGAGCAGTTCTTC.

The rearrangement links TRBV5-6 to TRBJ2-7, with 11 bases lining up with TRBD2. The CDR3 has 14 amino acids. Germline V lookup: CDR1 SGHDT, CDR2 YYEEEE. V shed 5 bases and J 4 bases; nucleotides not matched to a gene: 5. DNA for the CDR3: TGTGCCAGCAGTGCGGGACTAGCGGATTACGAGCAGTACTTC. Translated, it gives CASSAGLADYEQYF. Supplemented by reference TRBV5-6 and TRBJ2-7, the full variable domain reads DAGVTQSPTHLIKTRGQQVTLRCSPKSGHDTVSWYQQALGQGPQFIFQYYEEEERQRGNFPDRFSGHQFPNYSSELNVNALLLGDSALYLCASSAGLADYEQYFGPGTRLTVT.